These 8 T cell receptor beta chains share one sample of origin, sequenced in a study of blood T cell repertoires in COVID-19. The assay was immunoSEQ multiplex PCR, and TCRdb's table has in-frame clones only and misses some. Here the sample spans 130,000 to 150,000 clones, about four fifths being singletons. The sequencing sample was made of peripheral blood. These receptors all come from a woman older than 75 with acute or convalescent COVID-19.

This sequence joins TRBV3-1 (or the pseudogene TRBV3-2) and TRBJ1-4; D not resolved. CDR1 and CDR2 from the germline V gene are LGHDT and YNNKEL (reference sequence). The CDR3 runs 13 residues. Deletions cut 1 base from V and 7 bases from J, with 7 bases between. CDR3 bases: TGTGCCAGCAGCCAAGGGGCCAGTGAAAAACTGTTTTTT. Translating gives CASSQGASEKLFF.

The genes are TRBV3-1 (or the pseudogene TRBV3-2) and TRBJ1-2; 7 nucleotides agree with TRBD1. CDR1 is LGHDT and CDR2 is YNNKEL in the germline V gene (reference sequence). This CDR3 region has 14 residues. The trim removed 1 base at V and 4 bases at J, leaving 3 bases unmatched. CDR3 nucleotides: TGTGCCAGCAGCCAAGGGACAGGAGTCTATGGCTACACCTTC. Its protein product is CASSQGTGVYGYTF.

CDR3: CASSGDYDVVGETQYF. CDR3 bases: TGTGCCAGCAGTGGTGACTACGATGTAGTAGGAGAGACCCAGTACTTC. This chain links TRBV25-1 with TRBJ2-5; D is possibly TRBD2 (5 bases). Germline assignment: CDR1 MGHDK and CDR2 SYGVNS. Trimming left V 4 bases short and J 4 bases short, with 19 bases between. The CDR3 is 16 amino acids.

The rearrangement joins TRBV30 to TRBJ1-4; a weak D match, TRBD1 (5 bases). Germline CDR1 reads GTSNPN; CDR2 reads SVGIG (reference sequence). The CDR3 is 13 amino acids. V was shortened by 8 bases and J by 7 bases, with 17 bases between the two germline ends. The CDR3 loop is CATQPGIGEKLFF. The CDR3 DNA reads as TGTGCCACCCAGCCAGGGATTGGTGAAAAACTGTTTTTT.

This chain joins TRBV3-1 (or the pseudogene TRBV3-2) and TRBJ1-4, with D hard to call. The germline V gene has CDR1 LGHDT and CDR2 YNNKEL (reference sequence). V lost 4 bases to trimming and J lost 8 bases, with 8 bases between them. The CDR3 has 12 residues. The DNA for the CDR3 is TGTGCCAGCAGCCTCACAGAAGAAAAACTGTTTTTT. It is translated as CASSLTEEKLFF.

The chain is built from TRBV2 and TRBJ2-4, with TRBD2 identical over 7 bases. Germline CDR1 reads SNHLY; CDR2 reads FYNNEI. J gave up 4 bases and V 8 bases, and 5 bases lay outside the gene matches. This CDR3 is 13 amino acids long. Written as DNA, the CDR3 is TGTGCCAGCGATCACGGGGGGAAAAACATTCAGTACTTC. Translation: CASDHGGKNIQYF. Full variable domain (remainder filled in from reference TRBV2 and TRBJ2-4): EPEVTQTPSHQVTQMGQEVILRCVPISNHLYFYWYRQILGQKVEFLVSFYNNEISEKSEIFDDQFSVERPDGSNFTLKIRSTKLEDSAMYFCASDHGGKNIQYFGAGTRLSVL.

This clone has a single count. The V call is TRBV5-1, the J call TRBJ2-7; 8 nucleotides agree with TRBD2. The CDR3 loop spans 16 amino acids. J was trimmed by 1 base and V by 0 bases; bases with no gene match: 6. Germline CDR1 is SGHRS and CDR2 is YFSETQ. In DNA form, the CDR3 reads TGCGCCAGCAGCTTGGGCGGGGGGCCCGGGTCCTACGAGCAGTACTTC. As protein: CASSLGGGPGSYEQYF.

The V and J genes are TRBV10-1 and TRBJ2-5; 10 bases map to TRBD1. From germline, CDR1 is WNHNN and CDR2 SYGVQD (reference sequence). V shed 2 bases, J shed 5 bases, and the junction held 2 bases outside the gene matches. The CDR3 is 14 amino acids. DNA for the CDR3: TGCGCCAGCAGTGAGCCGGGACAGGGGGAGACCCAGTACTTC. As protein: CASSEPGQGETQYF.